These 16 T cell receptor beta chains were all obtained from the same sample, sequenced in a study of control samples from healthy donors and cancer patients. The repertoire was sequenced with immunoSEQ multiplex PCR; TCRdb's copy has only in-frame clones and lacks some. The sample lists fewer than 100,000 clones, about four fifths occurring once. The sample was blood. These receptor sequences come from a man aged 55 to 70 in good health.

This clone was counted between two and nine times. The V call is TRBV9, the J call TRBJ1-1; D perhaps matches TRBD1 (5 bases). V shed 3 bases and J shed 0 bases, with 12 bases lying between them. Germline CDR1 SGDLS, CDR2 YYNGEE. This CDR3 has 15 residues. CDR3 sequence: CASSASRTMNTEAFF. The CDR3 region has the DNA TGTGCCAGCAGCGCATCGCGGACAATGAACACTGAAGCTTTCTTT.

This clone occurred once. CDR3 protein: CASSHLGGRFPHTSTDTQYF. As DNA, the CDR3 is TGTGCCAGCAGCCATTTGGGGGGGAGATTTCCACACACTAGCACAGATACGCAGTATTTT. The V and J genes are TRBV4-2 and TRBJ2-3, with 7 bases that match TRBD2. In germline, CDR1 is LGHNA, CDR2 YNFKEQ. The J segment lost 0 bases and the V segment lost 3 bases, leaving 18 bases of the junction unmatched. This CDR3 has 20 amino acids.

This clone was observed a single time. The rearrangement links TRBV5-1 to TRBJ2-7; 7 bases match TRBD2. J gave up 0 bases and V 6 bases, and 9 bases lay outside the gene matches. Germline-derived CDR1 and CDR2 are SGHRS and YFSETQ. CDR3 length equals 15 residues. CDR3 DNA sequence: TGCGCCAGCAAAGCGGGACTCGGCTTCTCCTACGAGCAGTACTTC. This encodes CASKAGLGFSYEQYF.

V gene TRBV5-4 combines with J gene TRBJ2-5, with D unclear. This CDR3 has 14 amino acids. The germline V gene has CDR1 SGHNT and CDR2 YYREEE (reference sequence). Trimming left V 3 bases short and J 0 bases short, with 9 bases between. The CDR3 spells CASSSWVNQETQYF. In DNA, the CDR3 is TGTGCCAGCAGCTCCTGGGTTAACCAAGAGACCCAGTACTTC.

J is TRBJ2-1 and V is TRBV19; 9 bases map to TRBD2. V lost 3 bases, J lost 0 bases, and 15 bases stayed unmatched. This CDR3 region has 20 residues. Germline V CDR1 and CDR2: LNHDA, SQIVND (reference sequence). CDR3 residues: CASSIMVSGRREGSYNEQFF. CDR3 DNA: TGTGCCAGTAGTATCATGGTTAGCGGGAGACGGGAGGGCTCCTACAATGAGCAGTTCTTC.

In this sample, this clone turned up a few times. The gene calls are TRBV7-6 and TRBJ1-3; 7 bases line up with TRBD1. J gave up 0 bases and V 1 base, and 6 bases lay outside the gene matches. Germline values: CDR1 SGHVS, CDR2 FNYEAQ. CDR3 length: 17 residues. In nucleotides, the CDR3 is TGTGCCAGCAGCTTAGGACAGGGAGTCGGCTCTGGAAACACCATATATTTT. Encoded protein: CASSLGQGVGSGNTIYF.

The chain carries TRBV30 and TRBJ2-2; 7 bases are shared with TRBD2. V dropped 0 bases and J dropped 8; count of bases not matched to a gene: 3. CDR3 length: 13 amino acids. Looked up from germline, CDR1 is GTSNPN and CDR2 is SVGIG (reference sequence). CDR3 amino acids: CAWSVVSGGELFF. CDR3 in DNA: TGTGCCTGGAGTGTCGTTAGCGGGGGGGAGCTGTTTTTT. The full variable domain, its missing parts supplied by reference TRBV30 and TRBJ2-2, is SQTIHQWPATLVQPVGSPLSLECTVEGTSNPNLYWYRQAAGRGLQLLFYSVGIGQISSEVPQNLSASRPQDRQFILSSKKLLLSDSGFYLCAWSVVSGGELFFGEGSRLTVL.

This rearrangement joins TRBV29-1 to TRBJ1-1, with a tentative D call TRBD1 (5 bases). Germline V lookup: CDR1 SQVTM, CDR2 ANQGSEA. The CDR3 spans 12 residues. Trimming left V 7 bases short and J 0 bases short, with 9 bases between. The CDR3 here is CSAGLMNTEAFF. CDR3 coding DNA: TGCAGCGCGGGGCTAATGAACACTGAAGCTTTCTTT.

This chain uses TRBV3-1 (or the pseudogene TRBV3-2) with TRBJ1-2; D might be TRBD1 (6 bases). The CDR3 sequence is 13 residues long. The V gene lost 3 bases and the J gene lost 8 bases, with 13 bases spanning the gap. Germline loops: CDR1 LGHDT, CDR2 YNNKEL (reference sequence). CDR3 region: CASSQLPGEGYTF. CDR3 nucleotide sequence: TGTGCCAGCAGCCAGCTGCCAGGGGAGGGCTACACCTTC.

The chain carries TRBV3-1 (or the pseudogene TRBV3-2) and TRBJ2-7, with a weak D call TRBD1 (6 bases). Germline CDR1 LGHDT, CDR2 YNNKEL (reference sequence). Trimming took 0 bases from V and 3 from J, leaving 18 bases between them. The CDR3 consists of 17 residues. CDR3 protein: CASSQDPRQVKGYEQYF. In nucleotides, the CDR3 is TGTGCCAGCAGCCAAGATCCGAGACAGGTAAAGGGCTACGAGCAGTACTTC.

The rearrangement joins TRBV5-1 to TRBJ1-2; the D gene is possibly TRBD1 (5 bases). The CDR3 runs 15 residues. Trimming took 2 bases from V and 7 from J, leaving 18 bases between them. Germline CDR1 and CDR2: SGHRS and YFSETQ. The CDR3 sequence: CASSLTGAGSGGYTF. For the CDR3, the DNA is TGCGCCAGCAGCTTAACTGGGGCGGGTTCCGGTGGCTACACCTTC.

V gene TRBV28 combines with J gene TRBJ2-1; D is undetermined. CDR1 and CDR2 from the germline V gene are MDHEN and SYDVKM. The germline V and J ends were trimmed by 1 base and 2 bases, with 6 bases remaining between them. The CDR3 is made up of 14 amino acids. The CDR3 is CASSLSVAYNEQFF. CDR3 sequence (DNA): TGTGCCAGCAGTTTATCGGTAGCCTACAATGAGCAGTTCTTC. Complete variable domain (other parts from reference TRBV28 and TRBJ2-1): DVKVTQSSRYLVKRTGEKVFLECVQDMDHENMFWYRQDPGLGLRLIYFSYDVKMKEKGDIPEGYSVSREKKERFSLILESASTNQTSMYLCASSLSVAYNEQFFGPGTRLTVL.

V gene TRBV7-9 combines with J gene TRBJ1-1; tentatively, D is TRBD1 (6 bases). V shed 2 bases and J shed 5 bases, with 15 bases lying between them. CDR3 size: 15 residues. Germline CDR1 reads SEHNR; CDR2 reads FQNEAQ (reference sequence). Here the CDR3 reads CASSLPGVRWTEAFF. The DNA for the CDR3 is TGTGCCAGCAGCTTACCAGGGGTTAGGTGGACTGAAGCTTTCTTT.

This rearrangement joins TRBV30 to TRBJ1-4; D possibly corresponds to TRBD1 (5 bases). V shed 3 bases and J shed 6 bases, with 11 bases lying between them. The CDR3 consists of 13 residues. Germline V CDR1 and CDR2: GTSNPN, SVGIG (reference sequence). CDR3 nucleotides: TGTGCCTGGAGGGCGGGACTTGATGAAAAACTGTTTTTT. This translates into CAWRAGLDEKLFF.

The chain links TRBV7-6 to TRBJ2-3; tentative D call: TRBD2 (6 bases). This CDR3 comprises 13 residues. From germline, CDR1 is SGHVS and CDR2 FNYEAQ. Trimming took 5 bases from V and 4 from J, leaving 10 bases between them. The CDR3 region has the DNA TGTGCCAGCAGCACCAGACTAGCAGATACGCAGTATTTT. Translating gives CASSTRLADTQYF.

The chain joins TRBV9 to TRBJ2-7; TRBD2 matches 7 bases. This CDR3 is 14 amino acids long. J lost 0 bases, V lost 3 bases, and 3 bases had no gene match. The germline V gene encodes CDR1 SGDLS and CDR2 YYNGEE. The CDR3: CASSAGGSSYEQYF. Written as DNA, the CDR3 is TGTGCCAGCAGCGCCGGGGGGAGCTCCTACGAGCAGTACTTC. Variable domain in full (rest from reference TRBV9 and TRBJ2-7): DSGVTQTPKHLITATGQRVTLRCSPRSGDLSVYWYQQSLDQGLQFLIQYYNGEERAKGNILERFSAQQFPDLHSELNLSSLELGDSALYFCASSAGGSSYEQYFGPGTRLTVT.